The rows below give T cell receptor beta chains drawn from one sample of a study of blood T cell repertoires in COVID-19. The assay was immunoSEQ multiplex PCR, and TCRdb's table has in-frame clones only and misses some. The data show around 100,000 clones, roughly nine tenths seen once. The sequencing sample was made of peripheral blood. These receptors originate from a woman at least 80 years old with acute or convalescent COVID-19. CDR3s include the opening cysteine and the closing phenylalanine or tryptophan. The D gene is left open where the match is weak. The size of a clone is reported for some rows only, either as once, few or many, or as a class for expanded clones.

>TRBJ2-5|-|-|TRBV7-7
CASSRKLQETQYF
TGTGCCAGCAGCCGCAAGCTCCAAGAGACCCAGTACTTC
>TRBJ1-1|-|-|TRBV5-1
CASSTGGGLDEAFF
TGCGCCAGCAGCACGGGAGGTGGCCTTGATGAAGCTTTCTTT
>TRBJ1-5|-|once|TRBV10-3
CAISTDSSNQPQHF
TGTGCCATCAGTACCGACAGTAGCAATCAGCCCCAGCATTTT
>TRBJ2-7|TRBD2|-|TRBV27
CATSPSGGGFYEQYF
TGTGCCACTTCACCCTCGGGCGGGGGGTTTTACGAGCAGTACTTC
>TRBJ2-3|-|-|TRBV9
CASSVGGVGDTQYF
TGTGCCAGCAGCGTAGGCGGGGTCGGAGATACGCAGTATTTT
>TRBJ2-1|TRBD2|-|TRBV9
CASSFQGLAGMDEQFF
TGTGCCAGCAGCTTTCAAGGACTAGCGGGGATGGATGAGCAGTTCTTC
>TRBJ1-1|-|-|TRBV12-3/TRBV12-4
CASSFDTNTEAFF
TGTGCCAGCAGCTTTGACACCAACACTGAAGCTTTCTTT
>TRBJ1-6|-|-|TRBV30
CAWKGGVYNSPLHF
TGTGCCTGGAAAGGGGGGGTTTATAATTCACCCCTCCACTTT
>TRBJ2-1|-|-|TRBV2
CASKGGSSYNEQFF
TGTGCCAGCAAGGGGGGGAGCTCCTACAATGAGCAGTTCTTC
>TRBJ2-2|TRBD2|-|TRBV7-2
CASSFTSGGVTGELFF
TGTGCCAGCAGCTTTACTAGCGGGGGGGTCACCGGGGAGCTGTTTTTT
>TRBJ2-3|-|-|TRBV10-3
CAISESTGVWGGGTDTQYF
TGTGCCATCAGTGAGTCGACGGGAGTCTGGGGCGGGGGCACAGATACGCAGTATTTT
>TRBJ1-1|-|-|TRBV30
CAWTFRWGGHTEAFF
TGTGCCTGGACCTTCAGGTGGGGGGGGCACACTGAAGCTTTCTTT
>TRBJ1-4|-|-|TRBV7-5
CARSLAKRGIREKLFF
TGTGCCAGAAGCTTAGCGAAACGGGGGATTCGTGAAAAACTGTTTTTT
>TRBJ2-1|-|-|TRBV4-3
CASSRGNTLASEQFF
TGCGCCAGCAGCCGAGGAAATACTCTAGCGAGTGAGCAGTTCTTC
>TRBJ1-2|-|-|TRBV27
CASSSRQVWGYTF
TGTGCCAGCAGTTCGAGACAGGTCTGGGGCTACACCTTC